The 14 T cell receptor beta chains below all came from one sample that was sequenced in a study of a mutant IDH1 vaccine in newly diagnosed glioma. The method was immunoSEQ multiplex PCR; TCRdb's version includes in-frame clones alone and lacks a portion of them. Of tens of thousands of clones in the sample, 83% are singletons; the top ten hold 7% to 9%. Time point: baseline, week 1 (first vaccination visit). Treatment in this sample: pre-vaccination baseline after standard-of-care therapy. This specimen consisted of PBMCs, obtained from a glioma patient treated with radiotherapy, temozolomide or both. Receptors were obtained from a woman in her forties or fifties with glioma.

In this sample, this clone turned up a few times. J is TRBJ1-1 and V is TRBV4-3; D not resolved. This CDR3 contains 16 residues. The germline CDR1 and CDR2 sequences are LGHNA and YSLEER. Trimming took off 0 bases at V and 0 bases at J, with 11 bases between the two ends. CDR3 in amino acids: CASSQEGAGMNTEAFF. The CDR3 DNA is TGCGCCAGCAGCCAAGAAGGAGCAGGCATGAACACTGAAGCTTTCTTT.

This clone was seen once. V usage is TRBV13 and J usage is TRBJ2-7, with 7 bases aligning to TRBD1. The V gene's germline CDR1 is PRHDT and CDR2 FYEKMQ (reference sequence). J lost 1 base, V lost 4 bases, and 7 bases had no gene match. The CDR3 has 15 residues. The CDR3 region has the DNA TGTGCCAGCAGCTCCTCGGGACAGATATCCTACGAGCAGTACTTC. It codes for CASSSSGQISYEQYF.

This clone was detected only once. CDR3: CASRPTPGGMQPQHF. The CDR3 DNA is TGTGCCAGTAGGCCTACCCCGGGTGGGATGCAGCCCCAGCATTTT. The chain has TRBV19 and TRBJ1-5; no reliable D call. The CDR3 extends over 15 amino acids. CDR1 is LNHDA, CDR2 SQIVND, per germline (reference sequence). Between the trimmed V and J ends, which lost 6 bases and 7 bases, there was a span of 19 bases.

This clone was counted only a few times. The rearrangement uses TRBV27 and TRBJ1-2; a weak D match, TRBD1 (6 bases). Between the trimmed V and J ends, which lost 0 bases and 10 bases, there was a span of 15 bases. Germline-derived CDR1 and CDR2 are MNHEY and SMNVEV (reference sequence). The CDR3 contains 14 residues. The CDR3 sequence: CASSLSGGGNDYTF. For the CDR3, the DNA is TGTGCCAGCAGTTTATCTGGTGGGGGCAATGACTACACCTTC.

The J gene is TRBJ1-1, the V gene TRBV5-6, with 10 bases identical to TRBD1. The ends lost 4 bases at V and 4 bases at J; junction bases unmatched: 7. Per the germline V gene, CDR1 is SGHDT and CDR2 is YYEEEE. The length of the CDR3 is 15 residues. In DNA form, the CDR3 reads TGTGCCAGCAGCCCAAGACAGGGGGCGAGCACTGAAGCTTTCTTT. It specifies CASSPRQGASTEAFF.

V gene TRBV12-5 combines with J gene TRBJ2-3; the match to TRBD2 covers 7 bases. CDR1 LGHNT and CDR2 FRNRAP come from the germline V gene. V shed 7 bases, J shed 0 bases, and the junction held 4 bases outside the gene matches. The CDR3 consists of 14 residues. Here the CDR3 DNA reads TGTGCTAGTGCACAGCGGGGAAGCACAGATACGCAGTATTTT. Residues: CASAQRGSTDTQYF.

The V call is TRBV5-1, the J call TRBJ1-5; D is undetermined. V was shortened by 4 bases and J by 4 bases, with 12 bases between the two germline ends. The CDR3 covers 14 residues. Per germline, CDR1 SGHRS and CDR2 YFSETQ. Here the CDR3 reads CASSRGAGNQPQHF. The CDR3, as DNA: TGCGCCAGCAGCCGGGGTGCGGGTAATCAGCCCCAGCATTTT.

The V call is TRBV5-5, the J call TRBJ2-5; D is perhaps TRBD2 (5 bases). The CDR3 is 16 residues long. Looked up from germline, CDR1 is SGHKS and CDR2 is YYEKEE (reference sequence). V was cut by 0 bases and J by 5 bases, with 17 bases left in between. The CDR3 loop is CASSLARGALGETQYF. In DNA form, the CDR3 reads TGTGCCAGCAGCTTGGCCCGGGGAGCTTTGGGGGAGACCCAGTACTTC.

This rearrangement joins TRBV19 to TRBJ1-1; a weak D match, TRBD1 (5 bases). The V gene's germline CDR1 is LNHDA and CDR2 SQIVND (reference sequence). Trimming removed 2 bases from V and 1 base from J, with 11 bases in between. The CDR3 spans 15 residues. The CDR3 loop reads CASSIMGLGNTEAFF. DNA for the CDR3: TGTGCCAGTAGTATAATGGGACTCGGGAACACTGAAGCTTTCTTT.

CDR3 nucleotide sequence: TGTGCCAGCAGCTTGGGGGGACAGGGGATCTATGGCTACACCTTC. Its translation: CASSLGGQGIYGYTF. J is TRBJ1-2 and V is TRBV5-5, with 10 bases fitting TRBD1. J was trimmed by 4 bases and V by 0 bases; bases with no gene match: 3. Germline CDR1 is SGHKS and CDR2 is YYEKEE (reference sequence). CDR3 size: 15 residues.

The genes are TRBV18 and TRBJ1-1; D uncertain. CDR1 and CDR2 from the germline V gene are KGHSH and LQKENI. Trimming took off 2 bases at V and 0 bases at J, with 13 bases between the two ends. This CDR3 has 16 residues. The CDR3 coding sequence is TGTGCCAGCTCACCAACAGCCCAGCCCGTGAACACTGAAGCTTTCTTT. Its translation is CASSPTAQPVNTEAFF.

This sequence joins TRBV7-9 and TRBJ1-3; the D is unclear. V was shortened by 11 bases and J by 0 bases, with 11 bases between the two germline ends. There are 13 residues in the CDR3. CDR1 is SEHNR and CDR2 is FQNEAQ in the germline V gene (reference sequence). CDR3: CAGGRNSGNTIYF. Here the CDR3 DNA reads TGTGCCGGAGGACGGAACTCTGGAAACACCATATATTTT.

This clone was seen a handful of times. The rearrangement links TRBV28 to TRBJ1-2; weak D call: TRBD1 (6 bases). V was cut by 3 bases and J by 2 bases, with 10 bases left in between. Germline V gene data show CDR1 as MDHEN and CDR2 as SYDVKM. The CDR3 is 14 residues long. The CDR3 loop reads CASSLGGVNYGYTF. CDR3 bases: TGTGCCAGCAGTTTGGGGGGCGTGAACTATGGCTACACCTTC.

The CDR3 region is CASSTRQGAYEQYF. The CDR3 nucleotides are TGTGCCAGCAGCACCCGACAGGGGGCCTACGAGCAGTACTTC. The V gene is TRBV7-6, the J gene TRBJ2-7; 9 bases agree with TRBD1. CDR1 and CDR2 from the germline V gene are SGHVS and FNYEAQ. This CDR3 spans 14 amino acids. V lost 5 bases to trimming and J lost 2 bases; unmatched junction nucleotides: 4.